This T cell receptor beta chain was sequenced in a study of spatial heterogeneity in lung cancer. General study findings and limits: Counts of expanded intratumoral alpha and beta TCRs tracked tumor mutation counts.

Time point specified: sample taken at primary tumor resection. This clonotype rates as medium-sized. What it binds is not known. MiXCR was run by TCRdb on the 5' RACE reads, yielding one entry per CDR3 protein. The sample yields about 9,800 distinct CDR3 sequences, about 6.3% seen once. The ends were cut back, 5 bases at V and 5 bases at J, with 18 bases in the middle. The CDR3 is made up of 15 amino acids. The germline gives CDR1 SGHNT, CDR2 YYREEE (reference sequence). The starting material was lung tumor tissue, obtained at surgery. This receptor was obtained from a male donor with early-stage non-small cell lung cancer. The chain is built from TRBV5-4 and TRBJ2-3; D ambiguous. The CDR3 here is CASSLPGLGRDTQYF. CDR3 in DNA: TGTGCCAGCAGTCTACCGGGCCTTGGAAGAGATACGCAGTATTTT.